The clone carrying this T cell receptor (beta chain) was seen only a few times. Its antigen is as yet unknown. The data originate from a study of vaccination and CD4 T cells after COVID-19. Study-wide context: As their vaccination, participants received two doses of either BNT162b2 or mRNA-1273 vaccine.

Sequencing of DNA taken from cultured CD4+ T cells relied on the Oncomine TCR Beta short-read assay. TCRdb redid the calling of the PCR reads with MiXCR, one entry per CDR3 protein. There are about 20,000 distinct CDR3 sequences in the sample; about 50% occur only once, and 9.6% lies in the top ten. Treatment defined: roughly ten-day PBMC culture with coronavirus spike peptide pools or control peptides (ViraFEST assay). The sample comprised CD4+ T cells from blood, cultured in vitro. The sequence derives from a human donor who had recovered from COVID-19.

The CDR3 is CASSLLTGSNSPLHF. The CDR3 coding sequence is TGTGCCAGCAGCCTGTTGACAGGGTCCAATTCACCCCTCCACTTT. The rearrangement uses TRBV7-9 and TRBJ1-6, with TRBD1 identical over 7 bases. The CDR3 extends over 15 amino acids. The germline V gene has CDR1 SEHNR and CDR2 FQNEAQ (reference sequence). V was pared by 5 bases and J by 7 bases, with 8 bases of the junction left unmatched.